This T cell receptor (beta chain) was found in a study of siplizumab effects on memory and regulatory T cells. Profiled with immunoSEQ multiplex PCR; TCRdb holds only in-frame clones, not every one. This sample has over 100,000 clones, with roughly 95% found just once. Notes on the study in general: No functional test confirmed suppression by proliferating siplizumab-culture Tregs. Naive T cells seemed more diverse than memory cells; they also seemed major alloresponse contributors. Siplizumab conditions gave an average of about 62% Treg-derived mappable alloreactive CD4+ clones, versus around 26% for controls. Naive or memory phenotype was unassignable for roughly 75-96% of proliferating CD4+ or CD8+ clones.

CDR1 is MNHEY, CDR2 SVGAGI, per germline. This CDR3 contains 15 residues. J gave up 8 bases and V 0 bases, and 5 bases lay outside the gene matches. In regard to this clone: The antigen remains undetermined.

Sequences were obtained from non-Treg CD4+ T cells sorted from blood. The chain uses TRBV6-5 and TRBJ1-4, with 8 bases that match TRBD1. The sequence came from a human donor in good health. CDR3 region: CASSYSKQGGEKLFF. As DNA, the CDR3 is TGTGCCAGCAGTTACTCGAAACAGGGGGGGGAAAAACTGTTTTTT.